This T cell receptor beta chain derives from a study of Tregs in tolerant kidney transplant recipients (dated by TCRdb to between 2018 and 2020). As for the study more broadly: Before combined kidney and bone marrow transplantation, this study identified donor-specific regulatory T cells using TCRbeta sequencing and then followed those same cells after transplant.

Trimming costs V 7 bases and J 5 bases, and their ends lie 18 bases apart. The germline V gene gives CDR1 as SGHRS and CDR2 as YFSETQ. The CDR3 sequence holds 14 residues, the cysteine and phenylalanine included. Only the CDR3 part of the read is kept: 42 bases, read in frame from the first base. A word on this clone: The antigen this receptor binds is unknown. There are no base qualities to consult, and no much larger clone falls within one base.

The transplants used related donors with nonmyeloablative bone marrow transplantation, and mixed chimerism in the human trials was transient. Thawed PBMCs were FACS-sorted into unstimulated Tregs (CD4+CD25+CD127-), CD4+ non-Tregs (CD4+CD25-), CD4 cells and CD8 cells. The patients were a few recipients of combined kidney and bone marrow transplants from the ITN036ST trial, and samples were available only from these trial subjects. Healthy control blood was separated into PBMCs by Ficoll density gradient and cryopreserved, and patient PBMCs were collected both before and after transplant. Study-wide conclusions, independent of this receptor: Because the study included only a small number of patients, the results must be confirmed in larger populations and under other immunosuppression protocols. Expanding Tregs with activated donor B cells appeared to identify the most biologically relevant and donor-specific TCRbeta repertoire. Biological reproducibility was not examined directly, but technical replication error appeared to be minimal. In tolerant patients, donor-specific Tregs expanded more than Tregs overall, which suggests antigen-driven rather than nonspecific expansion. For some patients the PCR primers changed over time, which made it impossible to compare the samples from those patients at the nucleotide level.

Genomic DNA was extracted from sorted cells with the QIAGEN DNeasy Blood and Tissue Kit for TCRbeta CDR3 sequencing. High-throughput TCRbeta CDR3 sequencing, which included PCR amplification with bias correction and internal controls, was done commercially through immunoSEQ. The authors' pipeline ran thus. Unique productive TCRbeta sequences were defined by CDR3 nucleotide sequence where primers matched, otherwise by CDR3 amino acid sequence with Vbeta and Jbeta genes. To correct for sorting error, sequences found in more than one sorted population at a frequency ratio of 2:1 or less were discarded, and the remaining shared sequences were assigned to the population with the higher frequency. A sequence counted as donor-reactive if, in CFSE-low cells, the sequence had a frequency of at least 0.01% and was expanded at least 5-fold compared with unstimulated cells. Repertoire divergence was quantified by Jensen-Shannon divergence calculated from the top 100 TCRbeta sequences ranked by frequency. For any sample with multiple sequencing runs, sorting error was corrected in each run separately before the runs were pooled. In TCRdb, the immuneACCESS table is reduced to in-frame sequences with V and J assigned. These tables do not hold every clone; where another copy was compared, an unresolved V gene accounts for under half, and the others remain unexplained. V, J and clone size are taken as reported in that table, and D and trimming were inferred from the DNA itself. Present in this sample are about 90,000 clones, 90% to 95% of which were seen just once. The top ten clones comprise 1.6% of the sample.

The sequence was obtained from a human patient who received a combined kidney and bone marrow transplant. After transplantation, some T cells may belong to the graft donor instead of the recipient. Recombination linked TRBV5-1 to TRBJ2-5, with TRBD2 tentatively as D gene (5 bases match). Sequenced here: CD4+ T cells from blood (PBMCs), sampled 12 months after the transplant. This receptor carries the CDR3 CASVGNGDLETQYF. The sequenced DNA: TGCGCCAGCGTCGGGAACGGGGATCTGGAGACCCAGTACTTC.